This T cell receptor beta chain is from a study of T cell repertoires in cytomegalovirus infection. The overall study: Public TCR beta signatures marked donors with CMV infection and the matching HLA. Regarding the study as a whole: HLA-C-restricted CMV-specific TCR beta clonotypes were dominant in the ex vivo response.

TCRdb re-derived calls from the reads in MiXCR, one entry per CDR3 protein. The sample carries 340,000 or so distinct CDR3 sequences, approximately 25% recorded once. V lost 5 bases and J 5 bases, leaving 16 bases between the germline ends. CDR1 and CDR2 from the germline V gene are SGHVS and FQNEAQ. This CDR3 comprises 15 residues. This clonotype was picked up many times. What it recognizes is unknown. This TCR came from a human donor in good health (CMV status not recorded). Some clones in this sample may be carry-over from other donors' samples. The gene calls are TRBV7-8 and TRBJ2-1; D is undetermined. The specimen was cultured PBMCs, collected from culture after CMV antigen stimulation. The CDR3 DNA reads TGTGCCAGCAGCCCCCCCCAGCCCTTAAACAATGAGCAGTTCTTC. The encoded protein is CASSPPQPLNNEQFF.